This entry describes one TCR beta chain. Time point meaning: pre-treatment baseline. This entry comes from a study of blood T cell dynamics during melanoma immunotherapy. Measured with immunoSEQ multiplex PCR; TCRdb has only the in-frame clones, and not every one. The sample consists of about 11,000 clones, about four fifths of them appearing once. Per the germline V gene, CDR1 is MNHEY and CDR2 is SMNVEV (reference sequence). CDR3 length equals 14 residues. V lost 2 bases and J 3 bases, leaving 8 bases between the germline ends. The starting material was blood, obtained from a patient treated with checkpoint blockade. This chain connects TRBV27 to TRBJ2-1; D gene unclear. The clonotype was recovered from a human donor with melanoma. The CDR3 DNA reads TGTGCCAGCAGTTTAAGTCGGAGCTACAATGAGCAGTTCTTC. Translation: CASSLSRSYNEQFF.